The rows below give T cell receptor beta chains drawn from one sample of a study of blood T cells in healthy people across ages. MiXCR was run by TCRdb on the 5' RACE reads, yielding one entry per CDR3 protein. The table lists 850,000 to 1,100,000 distinct CDR3 sequences, about two fifths of them singletons. The sequencing sample was made of blood. The receptors shown here come from a man between 18 and 35 years old in good health. The CDR3 runs from the conserved cysteine through the conserved F or W. A D gene is named only where the DNA matches it firmly. The size field is filled for only some rows; it gives once, few, many or a size class.

V gene,D gene,J gene,clone size,CDR3 protein,CDR3 DNA
TRBV4-3,-,TRBJ2-7,-,CASSQRLSLGYNEQYF,TGCGCCAGCAGCCAACGTTTATCTCTGGGATACAATGAGCAGTACTTC
TRBV28,-,TRBJ1-2,few,CASSLAGVSNYGYTF,TGTGCCAGCAGTTTAGCAGGGGTTTCTAACTATGGCTACACCTTC
TRBV5-1,-,TRBJ2-1,-,CASSSHRVPEQFF,TGCGCCAGCAGCTCGCACAGGGTCCCTGAGCAGTTCTTC
TRBV19,TRBD1,TRBJ1-1,once,CASSMTGGHTEAFF,TGTGCCAGTAGTATGACAGGGGGGCACACTGAAGCTTTCTTT
TRBV5-1,-,TRBJ1-2,-,CASSLTEVYGYTF,TGCGCCAGCAGCTTAACCGAGGTCTATGGCTACACCTTC
TRBV4-3,-,TRBJ1-5,few,CASSPSFPGRKPQHF,TGCGCCAGCAGCCCATCTTTTCCAGGGCGGAAGCCCCAGCATTTT
TRBV6-6,-,TRBJ2-7,-,CASSYRGDLSYEQYF,TGTGCCAGCAGTTACCGGGGAGATCTCTCCTACGAGCAGTACTTC
TRBV4-3,-,TRBJ1-2,few,CASSQVAGPSSGGYTF,TGCGCCAGCAGCCAAGTGGCAGGACCTTCCTCGGGTGGCTACACCTTC
TRBV7-9,-,TRBJ1-4,-,CASSDLTGEKLFF,TGTGCCAGCAGCGATCTCACGGGGGAAAAACTGTTTTTT
TRBV7-8,TRBD1,TRBJ2-7,-,CASSRGTGLSYEQYF,TGTGCCAGCAGCAGAGGGACAGGGCTCTCCTACGAGCAGTACTTC
TRBV2,-,TRBJ2-3,few,CAQGTLDTQYF,TGTGCCCAAGGGACATTGGATACGCAGTATTTT
TRBV4-3,-,TRBJ2-5,-,CASSQEVEYTQETQYF,TGCGCCAGCAGCCAAGAAGTGGAATATACACAAGAGACCCAGTACTTC
TRBV7-2,-,TRBJ1-5,-,CASSLSGLGQPQHF,TGTGCCAGCAGCTTATCGGGATTAGGTCAGCCCCAGCATTTT
TRBV6-5,TRBD2,TRBJ2-5,few,CASSYYLAGVKETQYF,TGTGCCAGCAGTTACTACCTAGCGGGGGTTAAAGAGACCCAGTACTTC
TRBV6-1,-,TRBJ1-5,few,CASRPNPDRPQHF,TGTGCCAGCCGACCAAATCCGGACAGGCCCCAGCATTTT
TRBV4-1,-,TRBJ1-5,-,CASRLHRAGSQPQHF,TGCGCCAGCAGGTTACACAGGGCTGGTAGTCAGCCCCAGCATTTT
TRBV6-1,-,TRBJ1-5,-,CASSAPPGTQHSNQPQHF,TGTGCCAGCAGTGCACCTCCCGGGACACAACACAGCAATCAGCCCCAGCATTTT
TRBV12-3/TRBV12-4,-,TRBJ1-1,-,CASSLARSSEAFF,TGTGCCAGCAGTTTAGCGCGTTCCAGTGAAGCTTTCTTT
TRBV20-1,-,TRBJ1-1,-,CSARGSGHTPTEAFF,TGCAGTGCTAGAGGATCGGGACATACCCCCACTGAAGCTTTCTTT
TRBV27,-,TRBJ2-7,-,CASSFEKAYEQYF,TGTGCCAGCAGTTTTGAGAAGGCCTACGAGCAGTACTTC
TRBV7-9,-,TRBJ2-3,few,CASSSSGREITDTQYF,TGTGCCAGCAGCTCCTCAGGCCGGGAAATCACAGATACGCAGTATTTT
TRBV6-1,TRBD1,TRBJ2-2,once,CASSVMNRGRGGELFF,TGTGCCAGCAGTGTTATGAACAGGGGGCGCGGCGGGGAGCTGTTTTTT
TRBV21-1,-,TRBJ1-5,-,CASSTHRTMRGYSNQPQHF,TGTGCCAGCAGCACCCACCGGACAATGAGGGGATATAGCAATCAGCCCCAGCATTTT
TRBV29-1,-,TRBJ1-1,-,CSVGQMNTEAFF,TGCAGCGTTGGACAGATGAACACTGAAGCTTTCTTT
TRBV2,-,TRBJ1-1,few,CASSEFGPTEAFF,TGTGCCAGCAGTGAGTTCGGCCCCACTGAAGCTTTCTTT
TRBV10-3,-,TRBJ2-5,-,CATGDSLIGSQETQYF,TGTGCCACCGGAGACAGTTTGATAGGGTCGCAAGAGACCCAGTACTTC
TRBV6-2/TRBV6-3,TRBD2,TRBJ2-3,-,CASSYSKLAGDRRDTQYF,TGTGCCAGCAGTTACTCGAAGCTAGCGGGGGATAGACGGGATACGCAGTATTTT
TRBV11-2,-,TRBJ2-2,-,CASSFRIWATGNTGELFF,TGTGCCAGCAGCTTCCGAATCTGGGCGACAGGGAACACCGGGGAGCTGTTTTTT
TRBV29-1,TRBD1,TRBJ2-2,-,CSVEAPISRGLPGELFF,TGCAGCGTTGAAGCTCCCATCAGCAGGGGGCTGCCCGGGGAGCTGTTTTTT
TRBV6-2/TRBV6-3,TRBD1,TRBJ1-5,many,CASSYVRGPRSDHQPQHF,TGTGCCAGCAGTTATGTCAGGGGGCCGCGATCCGACCATCAGCCCCAGCATTTT
TRBV7-2,TRBD1,TRBJ1-2,many,CASSPYLTGGNGYTF,TGTGCCAGCAGCCCATATCTGACAGGGGGCAATGGCTACACCTTC
TRBV20-1,TRBD1,TRBJ1-6,-,CSALPRDRGGNSPLHF,TGCAGTGCCCTTCCCCGGGACAGGGGAGGTAATTCACCCCTCCACTTT
TRBV2,TRBD1,TRBJ1-2,-,CASDHLGGTGGGYGYTF,TGTGCCAGCGACCACCTCGGAGGGACAGGGGGTGGCTATGGCTACACCTTC
TRBV7-9,-,TRBJ1-1,-,CVCAGAGGTEAFF,TGTGTTTGCGCCGGTGCGGGTGGCACTGAAGCTTTCTTT
TRBV4-1,TRBD1,TRBJ2-1,-,CASSQDLDQGENEQFF,TGCGCCAGCAGCCAAGATCTTGATCAGGGGGAGAATGAGCAGTTCTTC
TRBV20-1,-,TRBJ2-1,-,CSARGPSTNEQFF,TGCAGTGCTAGAGGTCCAAGCACCAATGAGCAGTTCTTC
TRBV20-1,TRBD1,TRBJ1-2,few,CSAHPGTENYGYTF,TGCAGTGCTCATCCCGGGACAGAGAATTATGGCTACACCTTC
TRBV27,TRBD1,TRBJ2-3,-,CASRSTGATWRTDTQYF,TGTGCCAGCAGGTCTACAGGGGCTACCTGGCGCACAGATACGCAGTATTTT
TRBV25-1,-,TRBJ2-3,once,CASRRGRAGTDTQYF,TGTGCCAGCCGTAGAGGGAGAGCGGGCACAGATACGCAGTATTTT
TRBV10-3,-,TRBJ2-7,-,CAISERGGVAHEQYF,TGTGCCATCAGTGAGCGGGGAGGAGTCGCCCACGAGCAGTACTTC
TRBV12-3/TRBV12-4,-,TRBJ1-2,-,CASNLGATGGYTF,TGTGCCAGCAACTTGGGGGCCACTGGCGGCTACACCTTC
TRBV5-4,-,TRBJ2-7,-,CASSLEAGAHYNEQYF,TGTGCCAGCAGCTTGGAGGCGGGGGCCCACTACAATGAGCAGTACTTC
TRBV20-1,-,TRBJ1-5,-,CSARRGWGRDQPQHF,TGCAGTGCTAGACGAGGGTGGGGCAGGGATCAGCCCCAGCATTTT
TRBV15,-,TRBJ1-1,-,CATSREQAAEAFF,TGTGCCACCAGCAGAGAACAGGCAGCTGAAGCTTTCTTT
TRBV3-1,-,TRBJ1-5,-,CASSQAPARQNQPQHF,TGTGCCAGCAGCCAAGCACCGGCTAGGCAAAATCAGCCCCAGCATTTT
TRBV6-2/TRBV6-3,-,TRBJ1-1,many,CASSYSWNTEAFF,TGTGCCAGCAGTTACAGTTGGAACACTGAAGCTTTCTTT
TRBV11-2,TRBD1,TRBJ2-5,few,CASSPQTGDGETQYF,TGTGCCAGCAGCCCCCAGACAGGGGATGGAGAGACCCAGTACTTC
TRBV12-3/TRBV12-4,-,TRBJ1-2,-,CASSLGLGASYTF,TGTGCCAGCAGTTTAGGTTTAGGGGCCTCCTACACCTTC
TRBV7-2,-,TRBJ1-4,-,CASSKDALSGYEKLFF,TGTGCCAGCAGCAAGGACGCGTTGTCGGGATACGAAAAACTGTTTTTT
TRBV7-2,-,TRBJ1-5,-,CASSLSIRDSNQPQHF,TGTGCCAGCAGCTTAAGTATCCGAGATAGCAATCAGCCCCAGCATTTT
TRBV5-1,TRBD1,TRBJ2-5,-,CASSRQGTNEQYF,TGCGCCAGCAGCAGACAGGGAACAAATGAGCAGTACTTC
TRBV4-3,TRBD1,TRBJ2-7,many,CASSQAGTGDYEQYF,TGCGCCAGCAGCCAAGCGGGGACAGGGGATTACGAGCAGTACTTC
TRBV4-2,-,TRBJ2-3,few,CASSQAGGDSTDTQYF,TGTGCCAGCAGCCAAGCGGGCGGGGATAGCACAGATACGCAGTATTTT
TRBV2,TRBD1,TRBJ2-3,-,CASSEVDRGTDTQYF,TGTGCCAGCAGTGAAGTGGACAGGGGGACAGATACGCAGTATTTT
TRBV9,-,TRBJ1-1,few,CASSPQPGTEAFF,TGTGCCAGCAGCCCCCAACCCGGCACTGAAGCTTTCTTT